This T cell receptor (beta chain) is drawn from a study of graft-versus-host responses after intestinal transplantation. Study-level results: Ileal or blood samples showed some GvH clones first, and such clones were also found in recipient marrow. Within the allografts of patients who had graft-donor T cell macrochimerism, graft-versus-host to host-versus-graft clonal ratios were high. Among circulating GvH clones, peak levels were associated with early post-transplant declines in HvG clones.

Worth noting for this clone: The antigen remains undetermined.

Using immunoSEQ multiplex PCR, the repertoire was profiled, and TCRdb retains in-frame clones only, with some absent. The sample has some 90,000 clones, just over 90% seen once. Germline V gene lookup returns CDR1 MDHEN and CDR2 SYDVKM. The length of the CDR3 is 17 residues. Trimming cost V 4 bases and J 2 bases, with 21 bases left between them. This chain links TRBV28 with TRBJ2-7; no clear D gene. The specimen comprised unstimulated CD8+ T cells sorted from spleen or lymph node cells, sampled before intestinal transplant. The receptor was isolated from a human donor who received an intestinal transplant. CDR3 loop: CASSSRAGKRAAYEQYF. The CDR3 nucleotides are TGTGCCAGCAGTTCAAGAGCCGGTAAACGGGCGGCCTACGAGCAGTACTTC.